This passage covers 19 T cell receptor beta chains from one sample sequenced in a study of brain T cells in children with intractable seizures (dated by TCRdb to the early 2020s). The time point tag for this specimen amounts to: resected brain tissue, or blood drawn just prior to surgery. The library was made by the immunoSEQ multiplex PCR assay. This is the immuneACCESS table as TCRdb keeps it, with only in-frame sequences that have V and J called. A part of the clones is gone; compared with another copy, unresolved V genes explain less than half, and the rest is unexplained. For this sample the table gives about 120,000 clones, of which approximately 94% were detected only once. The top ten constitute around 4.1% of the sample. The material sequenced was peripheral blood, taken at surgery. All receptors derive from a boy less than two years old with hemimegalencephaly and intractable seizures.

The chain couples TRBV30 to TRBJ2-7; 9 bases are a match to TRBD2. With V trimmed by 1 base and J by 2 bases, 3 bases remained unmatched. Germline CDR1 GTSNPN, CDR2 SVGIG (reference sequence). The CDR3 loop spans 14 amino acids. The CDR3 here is CAWSGLAGPYEQYF. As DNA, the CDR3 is TGTGCCTGGAGTGGGCTAGCGGGGCCCTACGAGCAGTACTTC.

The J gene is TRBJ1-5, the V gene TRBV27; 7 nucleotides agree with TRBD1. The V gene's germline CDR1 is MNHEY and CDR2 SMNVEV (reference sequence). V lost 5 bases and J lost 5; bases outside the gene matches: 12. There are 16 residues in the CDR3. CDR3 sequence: CASSPFGRGYHQPQHF. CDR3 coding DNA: TGTGCCAGCAGTCCCTTCGGCAGGGGGTACCATCAGCCCCAGCATTTT.

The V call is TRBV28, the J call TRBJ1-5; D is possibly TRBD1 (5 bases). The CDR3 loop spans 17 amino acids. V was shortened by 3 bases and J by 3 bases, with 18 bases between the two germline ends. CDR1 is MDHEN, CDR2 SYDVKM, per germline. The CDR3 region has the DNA TGTGCCAGCAGTTTTCTCCGGGGCAACAATATCAATCAGCCCCAGCATTTT. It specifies CASSFLRGNNINQPQHF.

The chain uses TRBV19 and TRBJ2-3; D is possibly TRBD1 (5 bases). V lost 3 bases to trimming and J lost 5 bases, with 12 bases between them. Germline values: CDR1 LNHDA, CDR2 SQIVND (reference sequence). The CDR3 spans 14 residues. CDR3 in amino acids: CASSMGRPGDTQYF. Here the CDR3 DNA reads TGTGCCAGTAGTATGGGGCGCCCGGGAGATACGCAGTATTTT.

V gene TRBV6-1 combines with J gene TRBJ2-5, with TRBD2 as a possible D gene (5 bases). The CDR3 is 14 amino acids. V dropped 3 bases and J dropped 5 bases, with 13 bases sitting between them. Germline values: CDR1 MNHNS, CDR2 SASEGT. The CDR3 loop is CASSESGWRETQYF. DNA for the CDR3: TGTGCCAGCAGTGAGTCCGGGTGGAGGGAGACCCAGTACTTC.

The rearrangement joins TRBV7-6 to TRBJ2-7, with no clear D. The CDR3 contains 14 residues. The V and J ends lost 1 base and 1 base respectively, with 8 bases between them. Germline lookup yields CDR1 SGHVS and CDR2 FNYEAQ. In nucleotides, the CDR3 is TGTGCCAGCAGCTTAGACCCAAATTCCTACGAGCAGTACTTC. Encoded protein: CASSLDPNSYEQYF.

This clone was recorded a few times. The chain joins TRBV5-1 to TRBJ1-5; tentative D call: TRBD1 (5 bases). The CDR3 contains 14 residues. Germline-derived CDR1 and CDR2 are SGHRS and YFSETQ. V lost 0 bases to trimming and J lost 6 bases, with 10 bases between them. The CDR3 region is CASSLVAGGQPQHF. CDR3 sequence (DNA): TGCGCCAGCAGCTTGGTGGCTGGGGGTCAGCCCCAGCATTTT.

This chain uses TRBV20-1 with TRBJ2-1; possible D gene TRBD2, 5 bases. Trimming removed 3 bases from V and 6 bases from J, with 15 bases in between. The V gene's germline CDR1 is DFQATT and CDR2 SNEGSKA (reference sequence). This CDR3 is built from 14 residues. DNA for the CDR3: TGCAGTGCTAGTCCCGGCACTAGTCGCAATGAGCAGTTCTTC. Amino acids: CSASPGTSRNEQFF.

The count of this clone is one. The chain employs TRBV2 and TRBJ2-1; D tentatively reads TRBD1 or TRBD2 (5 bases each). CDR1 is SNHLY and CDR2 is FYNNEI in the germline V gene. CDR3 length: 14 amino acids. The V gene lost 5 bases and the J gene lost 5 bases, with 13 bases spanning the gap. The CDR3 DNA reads TGTGCCAGCAGTACGTGGGACCGAGACAATGAGCAGTTCTTC. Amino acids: CASSTWDRDNEQFF.

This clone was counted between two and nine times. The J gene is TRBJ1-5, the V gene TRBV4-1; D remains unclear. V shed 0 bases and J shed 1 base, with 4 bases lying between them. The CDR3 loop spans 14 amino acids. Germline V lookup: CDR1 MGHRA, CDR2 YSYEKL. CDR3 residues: CASSQDISNQPQHF. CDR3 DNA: TGCGCCAGCAGCCAAGATATCAGCAATCAGCCCCAGCATTTT.

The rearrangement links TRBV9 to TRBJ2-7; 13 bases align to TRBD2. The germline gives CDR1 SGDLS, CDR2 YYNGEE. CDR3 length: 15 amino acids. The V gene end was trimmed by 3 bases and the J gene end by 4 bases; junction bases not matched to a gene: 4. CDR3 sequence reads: CASSEGLAGEYEQYF. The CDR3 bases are TGTGCCAGCAGCGAAGGACTAGCGGGAGAGTACGAGCAGTACTTC.

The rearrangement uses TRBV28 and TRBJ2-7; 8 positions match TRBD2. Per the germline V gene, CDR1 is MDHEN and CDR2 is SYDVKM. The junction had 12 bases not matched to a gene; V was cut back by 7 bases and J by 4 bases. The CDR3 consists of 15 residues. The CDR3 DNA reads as TGTGCCAGCACCCCGCCGGGGACTAGTAAGTACGAGCAGTACTTC. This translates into CASTPPGTSKYEQYF.

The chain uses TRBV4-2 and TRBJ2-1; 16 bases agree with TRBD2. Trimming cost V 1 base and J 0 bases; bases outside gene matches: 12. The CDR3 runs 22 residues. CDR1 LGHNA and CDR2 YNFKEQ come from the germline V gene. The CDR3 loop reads CASSQVGTGTSGGGSSYNEQFF. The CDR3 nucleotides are TGTGCCAGCAGCCAAGTGGGGACTGGGACTAGCGGGGGGGGAAGCTCCTACAATGAGCAGTTCTTC.

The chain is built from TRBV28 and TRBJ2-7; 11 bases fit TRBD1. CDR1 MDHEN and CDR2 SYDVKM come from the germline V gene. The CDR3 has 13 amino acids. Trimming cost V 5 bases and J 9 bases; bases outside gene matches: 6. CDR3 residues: CASSRDRGVLQYF. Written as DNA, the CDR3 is TGTGCCAGCAGTCGGGACAGGGGGGTGTTGCAGTACTTC.

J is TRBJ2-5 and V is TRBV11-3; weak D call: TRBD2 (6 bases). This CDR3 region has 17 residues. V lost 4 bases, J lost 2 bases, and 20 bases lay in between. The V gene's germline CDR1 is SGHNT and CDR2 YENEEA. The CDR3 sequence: CASSSPWGRLQQETQYF. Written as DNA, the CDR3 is TGTGCCAGCAGCTCCCCCTGGGGGAGGCTCCAACAAGAGACCCAGTACTTC.

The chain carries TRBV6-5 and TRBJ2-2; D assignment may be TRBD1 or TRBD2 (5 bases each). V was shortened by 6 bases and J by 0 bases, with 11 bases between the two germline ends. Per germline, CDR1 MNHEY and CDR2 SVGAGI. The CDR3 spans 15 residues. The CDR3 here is CASRIGTANTGELFF. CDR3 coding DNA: TGTGCCAGCAGGATAGGGACCGCGAACACCGGGGAGCTGTTTTTT.

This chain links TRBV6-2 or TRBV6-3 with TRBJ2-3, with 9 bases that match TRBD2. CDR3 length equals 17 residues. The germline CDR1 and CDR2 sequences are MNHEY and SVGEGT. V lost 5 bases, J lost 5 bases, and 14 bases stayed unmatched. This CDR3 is CASSQPPASGTLDTQYF. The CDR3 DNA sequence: TGTGCCAGCAGTCAACCCCCGGCTAGCGGGACCTTAGATACGCAGTATTTT.

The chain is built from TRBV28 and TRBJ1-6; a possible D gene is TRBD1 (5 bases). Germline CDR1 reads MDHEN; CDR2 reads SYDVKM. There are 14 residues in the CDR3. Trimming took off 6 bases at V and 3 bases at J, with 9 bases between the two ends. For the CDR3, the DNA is TGTGCCAGCAGCGGGGGGAACTATAATTCACCCCTCCACTTT. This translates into CASSGGNYNSPLHF.

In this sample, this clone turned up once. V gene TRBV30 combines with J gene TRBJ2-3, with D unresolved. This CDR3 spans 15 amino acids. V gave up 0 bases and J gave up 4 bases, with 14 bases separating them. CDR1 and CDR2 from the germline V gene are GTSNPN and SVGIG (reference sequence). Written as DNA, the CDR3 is TGTGCCTGGAGTGTCCTCGGGTACGGTCCAGATACGCAGTATTTT. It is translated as CAWSVLGYGPDTQYF.